This paragraph reports one T cell receptor (beta chain). Antigen specificity is unknown. At one end the junction does not follow the germline gene, possibly because of a read error. Produced via immunoSEQ multiplex PCR; TCRdb's table is partial and in-frame only. The sample has more than 60,000 clones, about three quarters seen once. The data originate from a study of OX40 agonist ivuxolimab in advanced cancers. Regarding the study as a whole: Relative to CD4+, CD8+ T cells held more expanded clones on average.

The TCR was taken from an adult with an advanced solid tumor such as melanoma, head and neck, liver or kidney cancer. Sequenced here: CD4+ or CD8+ T cells sorted from blood, sampled in a trial of the OX40 agonist ivuxolimab.

The CDR3 is CASSYGDSLRNF. CDR3 DNA: TGTGCCAGCAGCTACGGGGACTCCCTGCGCAACTTC. The rearrangement uses TRBV7-2 and TRBJ2-7, with TRBD2 as a possible D gene (6 bases). This CDR3 spans 12 amino acids. The germline V gene encodes CDR1 SGHTA and CDR2 FQGNSA.